Listed below are T cell receptor beta chains from one sample, sequenced in a study of T cell responses to AZD1222 COVID-19 vaccine. Measured with immunoSEQ multiplex PCR; TCRdb has only the in-frame clones, and not every one. The sample yields about 130,000 clones, approximately 89% seen once. The material was peripheral blood, obtained 28 days after the second AZD1222 dose. Every receptor here comes from an adult who received the AZD1222 COVID-19 vaccine. CDR3s include the opening cysteine and the closing phenylalanine or tryptophan. The D gene is left open where the match is weak. Some rows mark clone size as missing; the rest say once, few, many or name a class of expanded clone.

once	TRBV11-3	15	TRBJ2-3	TRBD2	TGTGCCAGCAGCTCGGACGGGGGGTTCACAGATACGCAGTATTTT	CASSSDGGFTDTQYF
.	TRBV4-1	16	TRBJ2-1	.	TGCGCCAGCAGCCAAGGGCAGCAACCTTCCTACAATGAGCAGTTCTTC	CASSQGQQPSYNEQFF
.	TRBV6-1	15	TRBJ2-3	.	TGTGCCAGCAGTGAACGGAAACCGAGCACAGATACGCAGTATTTT	CASSERKPSTDTQYF
few	TRBV28	14	TRBJ1-2	.	TGTGCCAGCAGTCGTCCCGACCCGGGGTATGGCTACACCTTC	CASSRPDPGYGYTF
.	TRBV10-3	15	TRBJ2-3	.	TGTGCCATCAGTGATCTCGGGGGACTCACAGATACGCAGTATTTT	CAISDLGGLTDTQYF
.	TRBV6-4	13	TRBJ1-5	.	TGTGCCAGCAGTAGGTGGGGGGATCAGCCCCAGCATTTT	CASSRWGDQPQHF
.	TRBV1	11	TRBJ1-2	.	TGCACCAGCAGCCCCAAGACAACCTACACCTTC	CTSSPKTTYTF
.	TRBV19	15	TRBJ1-1	.	TGTGCCAGTAGCAAGAGGGTTTCGGGAAAGACTGAAGCTTTCTTT	CASSKRVSGKTEAFF
.	TRBV6-1	13	TRBJ1-1	.	TGTGCCAGCAGTGAAGAGATGAACACTGAAGCTTTCTTT	CASSEEMNTEAFF
.	TRBV7-2	15	TRBJ1-6	.	TGTGCCAGCAGCCCCCCGGGTGGCTATAATTCACCCCTCCACTTT	CASSPPGGYNSPLHF
.	TRBV10-3	22	TRBJ2-5	TRBD2	TGTGCCATCAGTGAGTCGGGTCTGAGGACTAGCGGGGGCTTCTCCTGGGGAGAGACCCAGTACTTC	CAISESGLRTSGGFSWGETQYF
once	TRBV2	14	TRBJ2-1	TRBD1	TGTGCCAGCAGTGTTGTGTTAGGGACAGGGGAGCAGTTCTTC	CASSVVLGTGEQFF
few	TRBV7-8	16	TRBJ2-2	.	TGTGCCAGCAGCTTAATTCCGTGGGGCGCCACCGGGGAGCTGTTTTTT	CASSLIPWGATGELFF
.	TRBV28	15	TRBJ1-6	.	TGTGCCAGCCGCAGGGGAATAAAAGATAATTCACCCCTCCACTTT	CASRRGIKDNSPLHF
.	TRBV30	14	TRBJ2-7	.	TGTGCCTGGAGTGTAGGAGGGGTTAGCTACGAGCAGTACTTC	CAWSVGGVSYEQYF
.	TRBV14	16	TRBJ1-1	.	TGTGCCAGCAGCCCCTTCGCGCTCTGGATGAACACTGAAGCTTTCTTT	CASSPFALWMNTEAFF
once	TRBV11-2	13	TRBJ2-5	.	TGTGCCAGCAGCTTGGGGAGCCCAGAGACCCAGTACTTC	CASSLGSPETQYF
.	TRBV19	15	TRBJ1-1	.	TGTGCCAGTAGTACCCGGGACGGATTGAACACTGAAGCTTTCTTT	CASSTRDGLNTEAFF
.	TRBV18	14	TRBJ1-5	TRBD1	TGTGCCAGCTCACCGGGACAGGGAATCCAGCCCCAGCATTTT	CASSPGQGIQPQHF
once	TRBV6-4	13	TRBJ1-1	.	TGTGCCAGCAGTGACTCCCGGAACACTGAAGCTTTCTTT	CASSDSRNTEAFF
.	TRBV10-3	14	TRBJ1-2	.	TGTGCCCTCAAACCCCAGGGGCAGGACTATGGCTACACCTTC	CALKPQGQDYGYTF
.	TRBV6-1	15	TRBJ1-1	TRBD1	TGTGCCAGCAGTGAGGGGACAGCCTTGAACACTGAAGCTTTCTTT	CASSEGTALNTEAFF
.	TRBV7-3	13	TRBJ1-5	.	TGTGCCAGCAGCTTACTTGAGGGGCAGCCCCAGCATTTT	CASSLLEGQPQHF
.	TRBV11-2	16	TRBJ2-5	.	TGTGCCAGCAGCCCCCAAAATACAGGGTGGGAAGAGACCCAGTACTTC	CASSPQNTGWEETQYF
.	TRBV6-4	19	TRBJ1-2	TRBD1	TGTGCCAGCAGCAGGGGGGTCACAGGGAGAGGCCTAGATAACTATGGCTACACCTTC	CASSRGVTGRGLDNYGYTF